This T cell receptor (beta chain) derives from a study of cytomegalovirus exposure and HLA in healthy donors. Regarding the study as a whole: Immune exposure was documented only through CMV serostatus.

Remarks on this clone: Its specificity is unknown.

The study ran its PCR with 60 Vbeta and 13 Jbeta primers. TCRdb keeps only in-frame clones here, not all; method: immunoSEQ multiplex PCR. The table records roughly 84,000 clones, 60% to 85% of them present only once. The sample consisted of PBMCs. The TCR comes from a male donor in good health and CMV-seropositive.

CDR3 bases: TGTGCCAGCAGCTTCGACAGCTCCTACGAGCAGTACTTC. It translates to CASSFDSSYEQYF. V gene TRBV11-3 combines with J gene TRBJ2-7; possible D gene TRBD1, 5 bases. V was trimmed by 3 bases and J by 0 bases, leaving 6 bases between them. CDR1 and CDR2 from the germline V gene are SGHNT and YENEEA. The CDR3 is made up of 13 amino acids.